Listed below are T cell receptor beta chains from one sample, sequenced in a study of radiotherapy plus CTLA-4 blockade in lung cancer. Clones were read by immunoSEQ multiplex PCR, and TCRdb kept only the in-frame ones, dropping some. The data hold around 71,000 clones, with around 69% observed a single time. The sequences come from peripheral blood, collected from a patient treated with radiotherapy plus ipilimumab. The receptors derive from a human donor with non-small cell lung cancer whose response to radiotherapy plus ipilimumab could not be evaluated. Some clones in this sample may be carry-over from other donors' samples. CDR3s include the opening cysteine and the closing phenylalanine or tryptophan. D genes are given only for firm matches. Size values are once, few and many counts, or a class for expanded clones, and some rows have none.

V	size	D	J	DNA	CDR3
TRBV6-1	NA	NA	TRBJ1-3	TGTGCCAGCAGTGAAAGGGGTCCAATCTCTGGAAACACCATATATTTT	CASSERGPISGNTIYF
TRBV4-1	NA	NA	TRBJ1-2	TGCGCCAGCAGCCAAGGTAGGGCTTCGCGGGACTATGGCTACACCTTC	CASSQGRASRDYGYTF
TRBV6-1	NA	NA	TRBJ2-7	TGTGCCAGCAGAGAGCGGACGGGATCCTACGAGCAGTACTTC	CASRERTGSYEQYF
TRBV19	NA	TRBD1	TRBJ1-5	TGTGCCAGTAGTATAACAGGGGGCGCGGTGCAGCCCCAGCATTTT	CASSITGGAVQPQHF
TRBV5-1	NA	NA	TRBJ1-2	TGCGCCAGCAGCTTGATGATCCGAGCAGGGAACTATGGCTACACCTTC	CASSLMIRAGNYGYTF
TRBV5-5	NA	NA	TRBJ1-2	TGTGCCAGCAGCTCTGGACAGTCTACCTATGGCTACACCTTC	CASSSGQSTYGYTF
TRBV19	NA	NA	TRBJ1-3	TGTGCCAGTAGCCTAGGGGGCTCTGGAAACACCATATATTTT	CASSLGGSGNTIYF
TRBV11-2	NA	NA	TRBJ1-5	TGTGCCAGCAGCTCGGGAAAGGATCAGCCCCAGCATTTT	CASSSGKDQPQHF
TRBV6-1	NA	NA	TRBJ2-1	TGTGCCAGCAGTGAAGCGGGCTGGTTCTATGAGCAGTTCTTC	CASSEAGWFYEQFF
TRBV5-1	NA	NA	TRBJ2-7	TGCGCCAGCAGCTTGTATGGGGCAGCTAAAGAGCAGTACTTC	CASSLYGAAKEQYF
TRBV20-1	NA	NA	TRBJ2-1	TGCAGTGTTCCGGGGAACAATGAGCAGTTCTTC	CSVPGNNEQFF
TRBV6-1	NA	TRBD1	TRBJ1-4	TGTGCCAGCAGTGCCTCGGGACAGGGTCCACCATTTAATGAAAAACTGTTTTTT	CASSASGQGPPFNEKLFF
TRBV5-1	NA	NA	TRBJ2-7	TGCGCCAGCAGCTCTCGAAGAACGGTTTCGTGGGGCTACGAGCAGTACTTC	CASSSRRTVSWGYEQYF
TRBV9	NA	TRBD2	TRBJ2-5	TGTGCCAGCAGCTTAGGACTAGCCCAAGAGACCCAGTACTTC	CASSLGLAQETQYF
TRBV18	NA	NA	TRBJ1-6	TGTGCCAGCTCAAGCCAGGGTAATAATTCACCCCTCCACTTT	CASSSQGNNSPLHF
TRBV19	NA	TRBD1	TRBJ1-1	TGTGCCAGTAGTCCGACAGGGGCTAACACTGAAGCTTTCTTT	CASSPTGANTEAFF
TRBV28	NA	NA	TRBJ1-5	TGTGCCAGCAGTTTCCAGGGTGGCGGTCAGCCCCAGCATTTT	CASSFQGGGQPQHF
TRBV7-8	NA	TRBD2	TRBJ2-3	TGTGCCAGCAGCTTATCGGGGGGGCAAGGAGATACGCAGTATTTT	CASSLSGGQGDTQYF
TRBV11-3	NA	NA	TRBJ1-3	TGTGCCAGCAGCTTAAGGGGTACTGGCTCTGGAAACACCATATATTTT	CASSLRGTGSGNTIYF
TRBV15	NA	NA	TRBJ1-2	TGTGCCACCAGCAGAGTTGGCAGGGTGGACTATGGCTACACCTTC	CATSRVGRVDYGYTF
TRBV6-1	once	TRBD1	TRBJ1-6	TGTGCCAGCAGCCCCGGGACAGTACCCCCACCCCTCCACTTT	CASSPGTVPPPLHF
TRBV5-6	NA	TRBD2	TRBJ2-7	TGTGCCAGCAGCTTTCGCGGACTAGCGGATCCCTACGAGCAGTACTTC	CASSFRGLADPYEQYF
TRBV29-1	NA	TRBD2	TRBJ2-5	TGCAGCGCCGGAGGGGGACTAGCCGAAGAGACCCAGTACTTC	CSAGGGLAEETQYF
TRBV6-1	NA	NA	TRBJ2-5	TGTGCCAGCGGGGGTAATAGCGGAGAGACCCAGTACTTC	CASGGNSGETQYF
TRBV4-2	NA	NA	TRBJ1-2	TGTGCCAGCAGCCAAGATCACGGGGGGGGAGAGGGGGGATACACCTTC	CASSQDHGGGEGGYTF
TRBV15	medium-sized	NA	TRBJ1-3	TGTGCCACAAAACAGGGTTACGGAAACACCATATATTTT	CATKQGYGNTIYF
TRBV7-9	NA	NA	TRBJ2-2	TGTGCCAGCAGCTTAGGCGGGGTGTTGACCGGGGAGCTGTTTTTT	CASSLGGVLTGELFF
TRBV5-6	NA	TRBD1	TRBJ1-1	TGTGCCAGCAGCTTGGGGGACAGGATCCTGGGCGCTTTCTTT	CASSLGDRILGAFF
TRBV4-2	NA	NA	TRBJ1-1	TGTGCCAGCAGACAGGGATCGGCGAACACTGAAGCTTTCTTT	CASRQGSANTEAFF
TRBV9	NA	NA	TRBJ2-1	TGTGCCAGCAGCGTAGAGAGGGGGACCTTTTACAATGAGCAGTTCTTC	CASSVERGTFYNEQFF
TRBV6-1	NA	TRBD1	TRBJ1-1	TGTGCCAGCAGTGTGACAGGGGGGAACACTGAAGCTTTCTTT	CASSVTGGNTEAFF
TRBV27	NA	NA	TRBJ1-5	TGTGCCAGCAGTTTATCCAGGGTTCAGCCCCAGCATTTT	CASSLSRVQPQHF
TRBV5-4	NA	NA	TRBJ1-2	TGTGCCAGCAGACCGGATGGCCCTAGATTCTATGGCTACACCTTC	CASRPDGPRFYGYTF
TRBV7-9	NA	NA	TRBJ1-5	TGTGCCAGCAGCTTAGCGCGGTCCTATAGCAATCAGCCCCAGCATTTT	CASSLARSYSNQPQHF
TRBV5-1	NA	NA	TRBJ2-3	TGCGCCAGCAGCTCTTGGGGCCTCACAGATACGCAGTATTTT	CASSSWGLTDTQYF
TRBV4-2	NA	TRBD2	TRBJ2-1	TGTGCCAGCAGCCAAGATTTGACTAGCGGTGACCATGAGCAGTTCTTC	CASSQDLTSGDHEQFF
TRBV11-2	NA	NA	TRBJ2-2	TGTGCCAGCAGCTTACTGCGGGGCGTCGGGGAGCTGTTTTTT	CASSLLRGVGELFF
TRBV27	few	NA	TRBJ2-1	TGTGCCAGCAGTCCCTTTATCGGGGTCCCTTTGGATGAGCAGTTCTTC	CASSPFIGVPLDEQFF
TRBV5-4	NA	TRBD1	TRBJ1-6	TGTGCCAGCAGCGTCTCAGGGGGGAGGAATTCACCCCTCCACTTT	CASSVSGGRNSPLHF
TRBV5-4	few	NA	TRBJ1-2	TGTGCCAGCAGCTGGGGGGGAGACCCCTATGGCTACACCTTC	CASSWGGDPYGYTF
TRBV4-2	few	NA	TRBJ1-4	TGTGCCAGCAGCCAAGGGTCGGTACGGGAAAAACTGTTTTTT	CASSQGSVREKLFF
TRBV6-5	NA	NA	TRBJ1-2	TGTGCCAGCAGTTACCAAGGGACATTCTACTATGGCTACACCTTC	CASSYQGTFYYGYTF
TRBV7-9	NA	TRBD1	TRBJ2-7	TGTGCCAGCAGATCCGGACAGGGGTCATACGAGCAGTACTTC	CASRSGQGSYEQYF
TRBV5-4	many	NA	TRBJ1-4	TGTGCCAGCAGCTTGAAACAGAATGAAAAACTGTTTTTT	CASSLKQNEKLFF
TRBV5-1	NA	TRBD1	TRBJ2-7	TGCGCCAGCCAATACCGGGACAGCTCCTACGAGCAGTACTTC	CASQYRDSSYEQYF
TRBV7-2	NA	NA	TRBJ2-6	TGTGCCAGCACCAAAGGAGGTGCGGGGGCCAACGTCCTGACTTTC	CASTKGGAGANVLTF
TRBV6-1	few	TRBD1	TRBJ1-1	TGTGCCAGCAGTCCGATACAGGGGATTAACACTGAAGCTTTCTTT	CASSPIQGINTEAFF
TRBV5-1	NA	NA	TRBJ2-5	TGCGCCAGCAGCCCAGGGGTTTCAGAGACCCAGTACTTC	CASSPGVSETQYF